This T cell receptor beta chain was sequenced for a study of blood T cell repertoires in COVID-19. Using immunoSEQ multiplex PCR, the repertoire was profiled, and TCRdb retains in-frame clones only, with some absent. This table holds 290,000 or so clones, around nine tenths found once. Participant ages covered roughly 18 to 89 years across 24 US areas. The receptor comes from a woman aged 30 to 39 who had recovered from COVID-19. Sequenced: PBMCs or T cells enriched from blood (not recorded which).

Here the CDR3 DNA reads TGCGCCAGCAGCCGACTAGCGAGGAACACCGGGGAGCTGTTTTTT. Translation: CASSRLARNTGELFF. The V and J genes are TRBV5-1 and TRBJ2-2; TRBD2 matches at 8 bases. Trimming at V came to 4 bases and at J to 1 base, leaving 3 bases not matched to a gene. CDR3 size: 15 residues. Per germline, CDR1 SGHRS and CDR2 YFSETQ.